One and the same sample provided the 18 T cell receptor beta chains below, sequenced in a study of T cell changes during pregnancy in multiple sclerosis. The protocol was immunoSEQ multiplex PCR, while the TCRdb copy is restricted to in-frame clones and leaves out a portion. The table lists fewer than 35,000 clones, 90% of them singletons. The sequenced sample was CD4+ T cells from peripheral blood mononuclear cells, obtained in the third trimester of pregnancy. The receptor set was obtained from a female donor in good health, enrolled as a control in a pregnancy study.

The sample holds one count of this clone. V is TRBV10-3 and J is TRBJ2-7; TRBD2 agrees at 14 bases. After removal of 4 bases from V and 2 bases from J, the junction contained 7 bases not matched to a gene. Germline lookup yields CDR1 ENHRY and CDR2 SYGVKD. The CDR3 length is 17 residues. The CDR3 DNA is TGTGCCATCAGTGTGGGACTAGCGGGAGTGGGACCCTACGAGCAGTACTTC. Encoded protein: CAISVGLAGVGPYEQYF.

This chain joins TRBV19 and TRBJ2-5; no reliable D call. Germline V gives CDR1 LNHDA, CDR2 SQIVND (reference sequence). V was pared by 3 bases and J by 1 base, with 15 bases between. CDR3 length: 16 amino acids. CDR3 protein: CASSIRRPGSQETQYF. The CDR3 DNA reads as TGTGCCAGTAGTATTCGCAGGCCAGGTTCCCAAGAGACCCAGTACTTC.

The CDR3 DNA reads TGTGCCAGCAGTTACTACCCGGGACTAGCCCGCGATGAGCAGTTCTTC. Its protein is CASSYYPGLARDEQFF. The chain carries TRBV6-5 and TRBJ2-1; 9 nucleotides agree with TRBD2. Germline loops: CDR1 MNHEY, CDR2 SVGAGI. The CDR3 spans 16 residues. The J segment lost 8 bases and the V segment lost 1 base, leaving 9 bases of the junction unmatched.

The chain couples TRBV5-6 to TRBJ2-1, with TRBD2 matching 14 bases. This CDR3 contains 19 residues. CDR1 SGHDT and CDR2 YYEEEE come from the germline V gene. V dropped 2 bases and J dropped 1; count of bases not matched to a gene: 8. The CDR3 bases are TGTGCCAGCAGCTTTTTGTGGACTAGCGGGAGGAAATCCTACAATGAGCAGTTCTTC. Its translation is CASSFLWTSGRKSYNEQFF.

The chain joins TRBV9 to TRBJ1-2; D may be TRBD1 (5 bases). V was clipped by 2 bases and J by 4 bases, with 12 bases between them. Germline assignment: CDR1 SGDLS and CDR2 YYNGEE. The CDR3 contains 14 residues. The CDR3 DNA follows: TGTGCCAGCAGCGTGGGGGGGTCGGCCTATGGCTACACCTTC. This encodes CASSVGGSAYGYTF.

CDR3 amino acids: CASSYTLALSTDTQYF. The CDR3 bases are TGTGCCAGCAGTTACACATTAGCCCTCAGCACAGATACGCAGTATTTT. The J gene is TRBJ2-3, the V gene TRBV6-5; D unclear. With 2 bases removed from V and 0 bases from J, the gap between germline ends came to 12 bases. The CDR3 is 16 amino acids. The germline V gene encodes CDR1 MNHEY and CDR2 SVGAGI.

This clone was recorded once. V usage is TRBV6-5 and J usage is TRBJ1-5; maybe TRBD1 (5 bases). The CDR3 has 14 amino acids. The germline V gene encodes CDR1 MNHEY and CDR2 SVGAGI. V was trimmed by 2 bases and J by 2 bases, leaving 7 bases between them. Written as DNA, the CDR3 is TGTGCCAGCAGTTACCAGGGTGGCAATCAGCCCCAGCATTTT. It codes for CASSYQGGNQPQHF.

This clone was picked up a small number of times. The chain joins TRBV27 to TRBJ1-5; D gene uncertain. Germline CDR1 and CDR2: MNHEY and SMNVEV (reference sequence). This CDR3 spans 14 amino acids. Trimming cost V 3 bases and J 4 bases, with 10 bases left between them. The chain's CDR3 is CASSLGPTNQPQHF. CDR3 coding DNA: TGTGCCAGCAGTTTGGGCCCCACAAATCAGCCCCAGCATTTT.

The V and J genes are TRBV5-1 and TRBJ2-7, with 9 positions matching TRBD2. Germline values: CDR1 SGHRS, CDR2 YFSETQ. CDR3 size: 17 residues. V was pared by 5 bases and J by 6 bases, with 18 bases of the junction left unmatched. Here the CDR3 DNA reads TGCGCCAGCAGGTCGGACCTAGCGGGACAAGTAGGAGGCGAGCAGTACTTC. Protein sequence: CASRSDLAGQVGGEQYF.

The chain recombines TRBV7-2 with TRBJ2-5; the D is unclear. This CDR3 spans 15 amino acids. The V end lost 0 bases, the J end lost 4 bases, and 12 bases lay between the germline ends. CDR1 and CDR2 from the germline V gene are SGHTA and FQGNSA. The CDR3 region has the DNA TGTGCCAGCAGCTTAGCGCCGGTAGCCTTAGAGACCCAGTACTTC. It specifies CASSLAPVALETQYF.

The chain combines TRBV7-6 with TRBJ2-3; a possible D gene is TRBD1 (6 bases). The CDR3 is 16 amino acids. Germline V lookup: CDR1 SGHVS, CDR2 FNYEAQ. V was trimmed by 2 bases and J by 9 bases, leaving 21 bases between them. The CDR3: CASSLILTGPSTTQYF. Written as DNA, the CDR3 is TGTGCCAGCAGCTTAATCCTGACAGGCCCGTCAACCACGCAGTATTTT.

The chain employs TRBV30 and TRBJ2-7, with D possibly TRBD1 on 5 matching bases. CDR1 GTSNPN and CDR2 SVGIG come from the germline V gene (reference sequence). V was shortened by 4 bases and J by 3 bases, with 10 bases between the two germline ends. CDR3 length: 12 amino acids. The CDR3 reads CAWTAGLYEQYF. The CDR3 DNA reads as TGTGCCTGGACGGCAGGGCTCTACGAGCAGTACTTC.

The CDR3 DNA is TGTGCCAGCAGCTTATCTAGCGGGGTCTCCTACAATGAGCAGTTCTTC. Encoded protein: CASSLSSGVSYNEQFF. The rearrangement links TRBV7-2 to TRBJ2-1; 9 bases match TRBD2. Germline V lookup: CDR1 SGHTA, CDR2 FQGNSA. The CDR3 runs 16 residues. Trimming took 2 bases from V and 0 from J; bases not matched to a gene: 2.

The chain couples TRBV6-5 to TRBJ2-7; D is uncertain. V gave up 6 bases and J gave up 1 base, with 10 bases separating them. The CDR3 runs 13 residues. Germline CDR1 is MNHEY and CDR2 is SVGAGI. The CDR3 protein is CASSLPGSYEQYF. The CDR3 DNA reads TGTGCCAGCAGCTTGCCAGGTTCCTACGAGCAGTACTTC.

CDR3 in DNA: TGTGCCAGCAGTGCACTAGCGGCGATCAATGAGCAGTTCTTC. Translating gives CASSALAAINEQFF. The V and J genes are TRBV2 and TRBJ2-1, with 8 bases that match TRBD2. The junction had 5 bases not matched to a gene; V was cut back by 4 bases and J by 6 bases. Germline V gene lookup returns CDR1 SNHLY and CDR2 FYNNEI. The CDR3 has 14 amino acids.

The chain has TRBV14 and TRBJ2-1, with 9 nucleotides matching TRBD2. The CDR3 length is 16 residues. J lost 5 bases, V lost 3 bases, and 8 bases had no gene match. Germline-derived CDR1 and CDR2 are SGHDN and FVKESK. DNA for the CDR3: TGTGCCAGCAGCCAGGTAGCGGGGGCTTTAAACAATGAGCAGTTCTTC. It specifies CASSQVAGALNNEQFF.

The CDR3 here is CASSLGGSRSNQPQHF. The CDR3 bases are TGTGCCAGCAGCTTAGGCGGCAGTCGGAGCAATCAGCCCCAGCATTTT. V is TRBV7-2 and J is TRBJ1-5; D remains ambiguous. Germline lookup yields CDR1 SGHTA and CDR2 FQGNSA. V was clipped by 1 base and J by 1 base, with 11 bases between them. The CDR3 has 16 amino acids.

This rearrangement joins TRBV19 to TRBJ1-2, with 9 bases identical to TRBD1. Germline V gene data show CDR1 as LNHDA and CDR2 as SQIVND (reference sequence). After removal of 5 bases from V and 2 bases from J, the junction contained 6 bases not matched to a gene. This CDR3 is built from 15 residues. CDR3 nucleotides: TGTGCCAGTAGTGGACCGACAGGGGGGAACTATGGCTACACCTTC. Translated, it gives CASSGPTGGNYGYTF.